The clone carrying this TCR beta chain was picked up one time. The target antigen is unknown. This CDR3 region has 14 residues. Trimming took off 2 bases at V and 3 bases at J, with 12 bases between the two ends. The germline V gene encodes CDR1 SGHNT and CDR2 YYREEE (reference sequence). Clones were sequenced by immunoSEQ multiplex PCR, and TCRdb holds only the in-frame ones, with some missing. The sample records about 1 million clones, about 80% being singletons. The data derive from a study of shared clonotypes between healthy human individuals. Overall study: There were three CD4 naive, three CD4 memory, two CD8 naive and one CD8 memory plates per donor.

Study results and caveats: Of the naive CD4 clonotypes, approximately 5% were shared across several donors.

The receptor was derived from a young man in good health. Some clones in this sample may be carry-over from other donors' samples. The V gene is TRBV5-4, the J gene TRBJ2-7, with D perhaps being TRBD1 or TRBD2 (6 bases each). The sample consisted of memory CD4+ T cells from PBMCs. Subset reported: CD45RA-negative fraction. The CDR3: CASSFPGANYEQYF. In DNA form, the CDR3 reads TGTGCCAGCAGCTTTCCGGGGGCCAACTACGAGCAGTACTTC. Filled out from reference TRBV5-4 and TRBJ2-7, the complete variable domain reads ETGVTQSPTHLIKTRGQQVTLRCSSQSGHNTVSWYQQALGQGPQFIFQYYREEENGRGNFPPRFSGLQFPNYSSELNVNALELDDSALYLCASSFPGANYEQYFGPGTRLTVT.